These T cell receptor beta chains were read from a single sample in a study of T cell clones after liver transplantation. The assay was immunoSEQ multiplex PCR, and TCRdb's table has in-frame clones only and misses some. This table has tens of thousands of clones, nearly 95% appearing once. Here the sequenced sample was CD4+ T cells from blood, taken approximately 27 months after liver transplant. The receptors come from a human patient who received a liver transplant. Some T cells may have come from the graft donor. Each CDR3 is given with its conserved first and last residue. The D gene is left open where the match is weak. The size of a clone is reported for some rows only, either as once, few or many, or as a class for expanded clones.

J gene | clone size | V gene | D gene | CDR3 DNA | CDR3 protein
TRBJ2-2 | - | TRBV28 | - | TGTGCCAGCACCAACCTAGCGCGGGAGCTGTTTTTT | CASTNLARELFF
TRBJ2-4 | - | TRBV7-9 | TRBD1 | TGTGCCAGCACCTCCGAGGGGGCCCCCAAAAACATTCAGTACTTC | CASTSEGAPKNIQYF
TRBJ2-7 | once | TRBV7-2 | TRBD1 | TGTGCCAGCAGCTTGGACAGGGGAGACGGATACGAGCAGTACTTC | CASSLDRGDGYEQYF
TRBJ2-3 | - | TRBV7-3 | - | TGTGCCAGCAGCTTAGGGGGGCAGACAGATACGCAGTATTTT | CASSLGGQTDTQYF
TRBJ2-7 | - | TRBV29-1 | - | TGCAGCGGGCTGGAGGGGAGCTCCTACGAGCAGTACTTC | CSGLEGSSYEQYF
TRBJ2-3 | - | TRBV9 | TRBD1 | TGTGCCAGCAGCTCCCGAATGAATCGACAGGGGGTATCAGATACGCAGTATTTT | CASSSRMNRQGVSDTQYF
TRBJ1-3 | - | TRBV5-1 | - | TGCGCCAGCCATCCAGGGACTGGAAACACCATATATTTT | CASHPGTGNTIYF
TRBJ2-5 | - | TRBV7-3 | TRBD1 | TGTGCCAGCAGCACCACAGGGGGCTTGGAGACCCAGTACTTC | CASSTTGGLETQYF
TRBJ1-1 | - | TRBV5-5 | TRBD1 | TGTGCCAGCAGCGGTCGGACAGGGATGGACACTGAAGCTTTCTTT | CASSGRTGMDTEAFF
TRBJ1-2 | - | TRBV5-6 | TRBD1 | TGTGCCAGCAGCCCCACGGGACAGACTAACTATGGCTACACCTTC | CASSPTGQTNYGYTF
TRBJ2-5 | - | TRBV6-5 | - | TGTGCCAGCAGTCGACAGTTGGGAGAGACCCAGTACTTC | CASSRQLGETQYF
TRBJ1-1 | once | TRBV5-1 | - | TGCGCCAGCAGCTTGGGCGAGACAGCGAACACTGAAGCTTTCTTT | CASSLGETANTEAFF
TRBJ2-7 | once | TRBV19 | TRBD2 | TGTGCCAGTACTAGCGGAAACTACGAGCAGTACTTC | CASTSGNYEQYF
TRBJ2-5 | - | TRBV27 | TRBD1 | TGTGCCAGCAGTCAAGGGACAGGGATACTCCAAGAGACCCAGTACTTC | CASSQGTGILQETQYF
TRBJ2-1 | - | TRBV5-4 | TRBD1 | TGTGCCAGCAGCTTGGTATTGGGGACAGGGGGCAATGAGCAGTTCTTC | CASSLVLGTGGNEQFF
TRBJ2-7 | - | TRBV29-1 | - | TGCAGCGCCAGGCCGAAGGTCGGTGTTAGCGAGCAGTACTTC | CSARPKVGVSEQYF
TRBJ2-5 | - | TRBV19 | - | TGTGCCAGTAGTGCGGGCTGGGGGGAGACCCAGTACTTC | CASSAGWGETQYF
TRBJ2-6 | - | TRBV27 | - | TGTGCCAGCAGTTACAGTCTCTCTGGGGCCAACGTCCTGACTTTC | CASSYSLSGANVLTF
TRBJ2-1 | - | TRBV13 | - | TGTGCCAGCAGCTTAGGCCCTGGGACTGGAAACTACAATGAGCAGTTCTTC | CASSLGPGTGNYNEQFF
TRBJ2-2 | - | TRBV7-9 | TRBD1 | TGTGCCAGCAGGAAGGGACAGGCTAACACCGGGGAGCTGTTTTTT | CASRKGQANTGELFF
TRBJ2-5 | - | TRBV7-9 | - | TGTGCCAGCAGCTCCATCGGCTCACGGCAAGAGACCCAGTACTTC | CASSSIGSRQETQYF
TRBJ2-7 | - | TRBV6-5 | - | TGTGCCAGCAGTTACCGATTCAGGGGGGACTACGAGCAGTACTTC | CASSYRFRGDYEQYF
TRBJ1-4 | - | TRBV11-3 | - | TGTGCCAGCAGCCTTGCTGGGACGGGAAAACTGTTTTTT | CASSLAGTGKLFF
TRBJ1-1 | - | TRBV2 | TRBD1 | TGTGCCAGCAGTGAAATAGGGGACAGCGGGGAAGCTTTCTTT | CASSEIGDSGEAFF